The rows below give T cell receptor beta chains drawn from one sample of a study of T cells in Graves' hyperthyroidism and ophthalmopathy. TCRdb recomputed calls from the multiplex PCR reads with MiXCR, one row per CDR3 protein. The sample lists 550,000 to 800,000 distinct CDR3 sequences; 16% were seen once. Sequenced sample: blood. The receptors were gathered from a man between 18 and 29 years old with Graves' hyperthyroidism. Both conserved end residues are part of each CDR3. The order of the fields is V gene, clone size, D gene, J gene, CDR3 DNA, CDR3 protein. A D gene is named only where the DNA matches it firmly. The size field is filled for only some rows; it gives once, few, many or a size class.

>TRBV20-1|many|TRBD1|TRBJ1-1
TGCAGTGCAAATCCTACAGGGGGCGGAACTGAAGCTTTCTTT
CSANPTGGGTEAFF
>TRBV29-1|few|TRBD2|TRBJ2-7
TGCAGCGTTGCCTCTGGACTAGCGGGATCTTACGAGCAGTACTTC
CSVASGLAGSYEQYF
>TRBV20-1|many|TRBD1|TRBJ1-1
TGCAGTGCTCAGGGACAGGGGTCTGAAGCTTTCTTT
CSAQGQGSEAFF
>TRBV29-1|few|TRBD2|TRBJ2-1
TGCAGCGTTACCGCTTCGTCTAGCGGGAGAGTCGGTGAGCAGTTCTTC
CSVTASSSGRVGEQFF
>TRBV28|many|TRBD2|TRBJ2-7
TGTGCCAGCAGGGACCCCTCGACTAGCGGATTTTCCTACGAGCAGTACTTC
CASRDPSTSGFSYEQYF
>TRBV30|many|TRBD1|TRBJ2-7
TGTGCCTGGACGGGACAGGGCGTGAGGGAGCAGTACTTC
CAWTGQGVREQYF
>TRBV10-3|many|TRBD2|TRBJ2-1
TGTGCCATCAGTGTCCTAGCGGGAGCCCACAATGAGCAGTTCTTC
CAISVLAGAHNEQFF
>TRBV12-3/TRBV12-4|once|NA|TRBJ2-5
TGTGCCAGCAGTTTGTTCGCAGCTGAGACCCAGTACTTC
CASSLFAAETQYF
>TRBV29-1|NA|NA|TRBJ2-5
TGCAGCGTTGTGAGGAGCGGAGAGACCCAGTACTTC
CSVVRSGETQYF
>TRBV7-9|NA|NA|TRBJ2-2
TGTGCCAGCAGCTTAGCGATAACTGACACCGGGGAGCTGTTTTTT
CASSLAITDTGELFF
>TRBV27|few|NA|TRBJ1-1
TGTGCCAGCAGGGACGGTGTATCTGAAGCTTTCTTT
CASRDGVSEAFF
>TRBV2|few|NA|TRBJ2-7
TGTGCCAGCAGTGAAATGGGGGGGGCCCCCTACGAGCAGTACTTC
CASSEMGGAPYEQYF
>TRBV20-1|many|NA|TRBJ2-1
TGCAGTGCTAGGAGAATGAGGGGCCCGTACAATGAGCAGTTCTTC
CSARRMRGPYNEQFF
>TRBV9|many|TRBD2|TRBJ2-7
TGTGCCAGCAGTGTAGGACTAGCGGGAGCCTACGAGCAGTACTTC
CASSVGLAGAYEQYF
>TRBV18|NA|NA|TRBJ1-3
TGTGCCAGCTCACCAGTTGCGGCAGGGCCTAACTCTGGAAACACCATATATTTT
CASSPVAAGPNSGNTIYF
>TRBV29-1|NA|NA|TRBJ2-5
TGCAGCGTTCAGGGGGAGGGGGGGGCAGAGACCCAGTACTTC
CSVQGEGGAETQYF
>TRBV28|few|NA|TRBJ2-1
TGTGCCAGCAGTTTTTCGCTAGCAGCCCAGTTCTTC
CASSFSLAAQFF